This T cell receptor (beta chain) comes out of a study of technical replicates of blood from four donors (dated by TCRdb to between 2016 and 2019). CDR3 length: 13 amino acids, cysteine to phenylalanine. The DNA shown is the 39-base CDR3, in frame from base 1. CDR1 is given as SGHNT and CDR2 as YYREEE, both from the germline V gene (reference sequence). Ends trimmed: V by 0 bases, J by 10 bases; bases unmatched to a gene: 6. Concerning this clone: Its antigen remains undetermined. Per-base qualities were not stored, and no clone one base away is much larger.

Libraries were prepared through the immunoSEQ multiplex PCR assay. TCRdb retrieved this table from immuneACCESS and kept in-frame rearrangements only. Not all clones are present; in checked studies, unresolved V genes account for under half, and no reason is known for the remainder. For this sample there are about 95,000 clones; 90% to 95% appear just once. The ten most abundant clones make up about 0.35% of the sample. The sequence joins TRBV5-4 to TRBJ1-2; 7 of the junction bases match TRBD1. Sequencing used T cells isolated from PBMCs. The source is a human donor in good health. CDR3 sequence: CASSLGGQLAYTF. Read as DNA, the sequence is TGTGCCAGCAGCTTGGGGGGACAGCTAGCCTACACCTTC.